A selection of T cell receptor beta chains follows, all from one sample in a study of cytomegalovirus exposure and HLA in healthy donors. Generated by immunoSEQ multiplex PCR, the TCRdb table keeps only in-frame clones and is missing some. The sample has about 130,000 clones; roughly 83% are singletons. Sequencing was done on a sample of PBMCs. The receptor set was obtained from a young man in good health and CMV-seropositive. Each CDR3 is given with its conserved first and last residue. A D gene is named only where the DNA matches it firmly. Clone size, where shown, is once, few, many, or a class for clones that have expanded.

>TRBV20-1|TRBJ1-1|.|once
TGCAGTGCCGCTGAAGCTTTCTTT
CSAAEAFF
>TRBV5-4|TRBJ1-1|.|.
TGTGCCAGCCACCATCAGGTCCTCACTGAAGCTTTCTTT
CASHHQVLTEAFF
>TRBV5-6|TRBJ1-1|.|.
TGTGCCAGCAAAAAAGGACTTACCATGAACACTGAAGCTTTCTTT
CASKKGLTMNTEAFF
>TRBV6-5|TRBJ1-1|.|few
TGTGCCAGCAGTTACCCATTGACAGATGAAGCTTTCTTT
CASSYPLTDEAFF
>TRBV5-1|TRBJ2-7|.|few
TGCGCCAGCAGCTTGGATCGGGTGGGCTCCTACGAGCAGTACTTC
CASSLDRVGSYEQYF
>TRBV7-9|TRBJ2-3|.|.
TGTGCCAGCAGCTTACGGGGGGCTGGGGATACGCAGTATTTT
CASSLRGAGDTQYF
>TRBV2|TRBJ2-1|.|once
TGTGCCAGCAGTGAGATTTTAGGAGGGGGGGCGGGCAATGAGCAGTTCTTC
CASSEILGGGAGNEQFF
>TRBV30|TRBJ1-1|.|few
TGTGCCTGGAGTGTCGGGAACACTGAAGCTTTCTTT
CAWSVGNTEAFF
>TRBV9|TRBJ2-3|.|few
TGTGCCAGCAGCGTAGGAGGGGGGGCTAGCACAGATACGCAGTATTTT
CASSVGGGASTDTQYF
>TRBV9|TRBJ2-3|TRBD2|.
TGTGCCAGCAGCGCGAGCAGCGGGGCTTATACAGATACGCAGTATTTT
CASSASSGAYTDTQYF
>TRBV7-7|TRBJ2-1|.|few
TGTGCCAGCAGCTTAGATATGCGCAATGAGCAGTTCTTC
CASSLDMRNEQFF
>TRBV9|TRBJ1-6|.|.
TGTGCCAGCAGCGTAGAGTCAGGCTCACCCCTCCACTTT
CASSVESGSPLHF
>TRBV30|TRBJ2-7|TRBD2|once
TGTGCCCTGGGGGGGAACAACTACGAGCAGTACTTC
CALGGNNYEQYF
>TRBV7-4|TRBJ1-5|.|.
TGTGCCAGCAGCTTAGAGGGGCTTAATCAGCCCCAGCATTTT
CASSLEGLNQPQHF
>TRBV6-1|TRBJ2-5|TRBD1|.
TGTGCCAGCAGACAGGGGGCTAAAGGGGAGACCCAGTACTTC
CASRQGAKGETQYF
>TRBV11-2|TRBJ1-1|.|.
TGTGCCAGCAGCACCCGCCGGGACAAGAACACTGAAGCTTTCTTT
CASSTRRDKNTEAFF
>TRBV5-6|TRBJ2-7|TRBD2|.
TGTGCCAGCAGCTTGCAAGGCGGGAGGTCCTACGAGCAGTACTTC
CASSLQGGRSYEQYF
>TRBV27|TRBJ2-7|TRBD2|.
TGTGCCAGCAGTTTATCCCCTAGCGGGGTTCCCTACGAGCAGTACTTC
CASSLSPSGVPYEQYF
>TRBV5-6|TRBJ1-2|.|.
TGTGCCAGCAGCTTAGGGGATTTCTATGGCTACACCTTC
CASSLGDFYGYTF
>TRBV9|TRBJ2-5|TRBD2|.
TGTGCCAGCAGAGCTAGCGGGGGGGCCGGGGAGACCCAGTACTTC
CASRASGGAGETQYF
>TRBV11-1|TRBJ1-1|TRBD1|.
TGTGCCAGCAGCTATTTTCAGGGGGGCACTGAAGCTTTCTTT
CASSYFQGGTEAFF
>TRBV10-3|TRBJ2-3|TRBD1|few
TGTGCCATCAGTGAGCCTAAGGGGGCTGCTGATACGCAGTATTTT
CAISEPKGAADTQYF
>TRBV11-2|TRBJ2-7|.|once
TGTGCCAGCAGCTCGAGCTACGAGCAGTACTTC
CASSSSYEQYF
>TRBV19|TRBJ1-5|.|once
TGTGCCAGTAGTATCGGCGGAAAGATGGATCAGCCCCAGCATTTT
CASSIGGKMDQPQHF
>TRBV19|TRBJ2-7|.|.
TGTGCCAGTAGTTTGATGCAGGGGGGCGCCGAGCAGTACTTC
CASSLMQGGAEQYF
>TRBV23-1|TRBJ2-7|.|once
TGCGCCGGGGTCTGGGGGCCGCATTGTTTCTTC
CAGVWGPHCFF
>TRBV4-1|TRBJ1-2|.|.
TGCGCCAGCAGCCGAAGACACGACGTAAACTATGGCTACACCTTC
CASSRRHDVNYGYTF